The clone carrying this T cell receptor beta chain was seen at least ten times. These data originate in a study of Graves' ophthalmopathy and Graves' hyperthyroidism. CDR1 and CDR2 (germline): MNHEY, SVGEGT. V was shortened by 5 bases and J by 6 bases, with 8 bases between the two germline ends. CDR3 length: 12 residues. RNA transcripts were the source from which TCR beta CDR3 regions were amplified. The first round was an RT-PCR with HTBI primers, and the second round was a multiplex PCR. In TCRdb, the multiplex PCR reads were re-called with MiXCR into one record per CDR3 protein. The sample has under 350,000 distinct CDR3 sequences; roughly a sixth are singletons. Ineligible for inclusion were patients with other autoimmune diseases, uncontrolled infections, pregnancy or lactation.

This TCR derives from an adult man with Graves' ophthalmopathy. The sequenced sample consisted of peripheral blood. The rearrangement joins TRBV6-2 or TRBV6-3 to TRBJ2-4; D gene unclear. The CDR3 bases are TGTGCCAGCAGTACAGATTCAAACATTCAGTACTTC. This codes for CASSTDSNIQYF.